The rows below give T cell receptor beta chains drawn from one sample of a study of response to subunit inactivated influenza vaccine. TCRdb ran MiXCR on the RT-PCR reads and lists one entry per CDR3 protein. The table shows roughly 500,000 distinct CDR3 sequences, with approximately 15% occurring only once. This specimen consisted of CD4+ T cells sorted from PBMCs, obtained less than 30 months after vaccination. Receptors were obtained from a man in his fifties or sixties who received an inactivated influenza vaccine. Both conserved end residues are part of each CDR3. A D gene is named only where the DNA matches it firmly. Clone size is given for some rows only: seen once, a few or many times, or a class if the clone is expanded.

J	D	size	V	DNA	CDR3
TRBJ2-2	NA	NA	TRBV11-2	TGTGCCAGCAGCCAACAGGGAAAGGGGACCGGGGAGCTGTTTTTT	CASSQQGKGTGELFF
TRBJ1-1	NA	many	TRBV7-2	TGTGCCAGCAGCACGACCCCGTACGGGTCTGAAGCTTTCTTT	CASSTTPYGSEAFF
TRBJ2-7	NA	NA	TRBV9	TGTGCCAGCAGCGTAGCTGAGGGTTACGAGCAGTACTTC	CASSVAEGYEQYF
TRBJ1-1	NA	NA	TRBV6-6	TGTGCCAGCAGTTCCCTTTCGAACACTGAAGCTTTCTTT	CASSSLSNTEAFF
TRBJ2-7	TRBD1	NA	TRBV7-9	TGTGCCAGCACCGTCAACAGGGGGTCCTACGAGCAGTACTTC	CASTVNRGSYEQYF
TRBJ1-1	NA	many	TRBV13	TGTGCCAGCAGCTTAATCGGGATCACTGAAGCTTTCTTT	CASSLIGITEAFF
TRBJ2-2	NA	NA	TRBV6-5	TGTGCCAGCAGTTACGAATCAGGGAACACCGGGGAGCTGTTTTTT	CASSYESGNTGELFF
TRBJ2-7	TRBD1	few	TRBV15	TGTGCCACCAGCAGTCACAGGGGAATTTCCTACGAGCAGTACTTC	CATSSHRGISYEQYF
TRBJ2-1	TRBD2	NA	TRBV24-1	TGTGCCACCAGGGGACTAGCGGGAGGTGGGGAGCAGTTCTTC	CATRGLAGGGEQFF
TRBJ2-1	NA	few	TRBV20-1	TGCAGTGCTAGAGATCAAGGACATCTCAATGAGCAGTTCTTC	CSARDQGHLNEQFF
TRBJ2-2	NA	NA	TRBV6-5	TGTGCCAGCAGTTACTTGGGACGGACGAACACCGGGGAGCTGTTTTTT	CASSYLGRTNTGELFF
TRBJ2-1	TRBD2	NA	TRBV5-1	TGCGCCAGCAGCGTGGCAACTAGCGGGTCCTACAATGAGCAGTTCTTC	CASSVATSGSYNEQFF
TRBJ2-3	NA	few	TRBV5-6	TGTGCCAGCAGCTTGGGACAGGCTCCAGATACGCAGTATTTT	CASSLGQAPDTQYF
TRBJ2-5	TRBD2	few	TRBV19	TGTGCCAGTAGTCCAACGACTAGCGGTACAGGAGAGACCCAGTACTTC	CASSPTTSGTGETQYF
TRBJ2-2	NA	many	TRBV4-3	TGCGCCAGCAGCCATGCCCTGGGCACCGGGGAGCTGTTTTTT	CASSHALGTGELFF
TRBJ2-3	TRBD2	NA	TRBV6-2/TRBV6-3	TGTGCCAGCAGTTACTCGATTAGCGGGAGGACGCGCAGCACAGATACGCAGTATTTT	CASSYSISGRTRSTDTQYF
TRBJ2-2	NA	NA	TRBV5-1	TGCGCCAGCAGCTTGGAGGTGGGGGCCCGCACCGGGGAGCTGTTTTTT	CASSLEVGARTGELFF
TRBJ1-1	NA	NA	TRBV29-1	TGCAGCGTTAGTGGCTTTAATAATGAAGCTTTCTTT	CSVSGFNNEAFF
TRBJ1-1	NA	NA	TRBV30	TGTGCCTCCCATGCGGGGGGCACTGAAGCTTTCTTT	CASHAGGTEAFF
TRBJ2-7	TRBD1	few	TRBV7-6	TGTGCCAGCAGCTTAGAGGACAGGTCCTACGAGCAGTACTTC	CASSLEDRSYEQYF